A single sample is the source of the 26 T cell receptor beta chains below, sequenced in a study of T cells expressing NK-cell markers. TCRdb re-called the 5' RACE reads and gives one entry per CDR3 protein, without DNA. In total, the table holds about 390,000 distinct CDR3 sequences. Input material: blood T cells: a sorted CD56 or NKG2C T cell subset, CD4+ or CD8+ T cells, or bulk PBMC T cells (not recorded which). The receptors originated from a woman in her forties or fifties in good health.

The chain links TRBV27 to TRBJ1-1; TCRdb returns TRBD1, unconfirmable since there is no DNA. Germline V CDR1 and CDR2: MNHEY, SMNVEV (reference sequence). The CDR3 is 13 residues long. The CDR3 here is CASSPPLGTRAFF.

The chain is built from TRBV15 and TRBJ2-5; TCRdb returns TRBD1, unconfirmable since there is no DNA. Germline V CDR1 and CDR2: LNHNV, YYDKDF (reference sequence). This CDR3 has 13 residues. This CDR3 is CATSRNRGETQYF.

This chain connects TRBV20-1 to TRBJ1-2. This CDR3 is 13 amino acids long. Germline V gene data show CDR1 as DFQATT and CDR2 as SNEGSKA (reference sequence). The CDR3 reads CSARKTTNYGYTF.

The chain employs TRBV5-1 and TRBJ2-3; as DNA is missing, the TRBD2 call by TCRdb cannot be tested. The CDR3 runs 16 residues. CDR1 and CDR2 from the germline V gene are SGHRS and YFSETQ. CDR3 protein: CASSFGSGRTTDTQYF.

V gene TRBV12-3 or TRBV12-4 combines with J gene TRBJ2-1; with no DNA, the TCRdb D assignment of TRBD1 cannot be verified. The CDR3 is made up of 13 amino acids. CDR3 region: CASRRTKRDEQFF.

CDR3 region: CASSKTGRGSNQPQHF. The chain uses TRBV12-3 or TRBV12-4 and TRBJ1-5; TCRdb reports TRBD1, a call that lacks DNA to check it against. This CDR3 is 16 amino acids long.

V is TRBV9 and J is TRBJ2-1; TCRdb indicates TRBD2, and absent DNA this call remains unverified. CDR3 length: 19 residues. Germline lookup yields CDR1 SGDLS and CDR2 YYNGEE. This CDR3 reads CASSVVSLAGSPPYNEQFF.

V and J are TRBV6-5 and TRBJ2-5; TCRdb's D call, TRBD2, is unchecked because there is no DNA. The germline CDR1 and CDR2 sequences are MNHEY and SVGAGI. The CDR3 is 15 amino acids. The CDR3 sequence: CASKGAGGPSETQYF.

V is TRBV18 and J is TRBJ2-3; TCRdb's D call of TRBD1 is untestable without DNA. Germline V lookup: CDR1 KGHSH, CDR2 LQKENI. This CDR3 region has 14 residues. This CDR3 reads CASSPGTDTDTQYF.

The chain links TRBV19 to TRBJ2-3; the D call of TRBD1 rests on TCRdb alone, since no DNA is present to check it. This CDR3 is 16 amino acids long. CDR1 and CDR2 (germline): LNHDA, SQIVND (reference sequence). The CDR3 region is CASSMTSRGRTDTQYF.

The chain has TRBV7-9 and TRBJ2-2. The CDR3 has 16 residues. Germline V lookup: CDR1 SEHNR, CDR2 FQNEAQ (reference sequence). CDR3 protein: CASSLAPPSNTGELFF.

The rearrangement uses TRBV10-3 and TRBJ1-5; TCRdb indicates TRBD1, and absent DNA this call remains unverified. The CDR3 spans 17 residues. CDR1 and CDR2 from the germline V gene are ENHRY and SYGVKD. CDR3 sequence reads: CAIGTGDSYYSNQPQHF.

The J gene is TRBJ2-7, the V gene TRBV27; checking the TCRdb D call of TRBD2 is not possible without DNA. This CDR3 comprises 13 residues. Germline V gene data show CDR1 as MNHEY and CDR2 as SMNVEV (reference sequence). The chain's CDR3 is CASSFTSPGEQYF.

The genes are TRBV18 and TRBJ1-1. This CDR3 has 15 residues. Germline lookup yields CDR1 KGHSH and CDR2 LQKENI. The CDR3 loop is CASSPLDNHLGKAFF.

The chain carries TRBV5-1 and TRBJ2-3; checking the TCRdb D call of TRBD2 is not possible without DNA. CDR1 and CDR2 (germline): SGHRS, YFSETQ. The CDR3 totals 16 residues. CDR3 loop: CASSRGGLATTDTQYF. The variable domain in full, completed from reference TRBV5-1 and TRBJ2-3, reads KAGVTQTPRYLIKTRGQQVTLSCSPISGHRSVSWYQQTPGQGLQFLFEYFSETQRNKGNFPGRFSGRQFSNSRSEMNVSTLELGDSALYLCASSRGGLATTDTQYFGPGTRLTVL.

The V gene is TRBV12-3 or TRBV12-4, the J gene TRBJ2-7; TCRdb outputs TRBD1, but without DNA this stays unchecked. This CDR3 spans 12 amino acids. CDR3 region: CASSGQGLEQYF.

The chain employs TRBV6-1 and TRBJ2-7; checking the TCRdb D call of TRBD2 is not possible without DNA. The CDR3 totals 14 residues. Germline assignment: CDR1 MNHNS and CDR2 SASEGT. CDR3 sequence: CASSGSGGIDEQYF.

The J gene is TRBJ1-6, the V gene TRBV7-9; TCRdb's D call, TRBD1, is unchecked because there is no DNA. Germline CDR1 SEHNR, CDR2 FQNEAQ (reference sequence). This CDR3 region has 14 residues. The CDR3 sequence is CASSRSGQNSPLHF.

The chain couples TRBV20-1 to TRBJ1-2. CDR3 size: 13 residues. Germline loops: CDR1 DFQATT, CDR2 SNEGSKA (reference sequence). CDR3 in amino acids: CSARTAENYGYTF.

This chain uses TRBV29-1 with TRBJ1-2. The CDR3 sequence is 16 residues long. Germline V gene data show CDR1 as SQVTM and CDR2 as ANQGSEA. CDR3 sequence: CSVDELIRRHNYGYTF.

The V call is TRBV7-8, the J call TRBJ2-7; checking the TCRdb D call of TRBD1 is not possible without DNA. This CDR3 is built from 16 residues. Germline V gene sequence: CDR1 SGHVS, CDR2 FQNEAQ. CDR3 region: CASNRRGGRESYEQYF.

The chain links TRBV3-1 to TRBJ2-7; lacking DNA, the TRBD1 call made by TCRdb goes unchecked. CDR1 is LGHDT, CDR2 YNNKEL, per germline (reference sequence). This CDR3 contains 13 residues. CDR3 sequence: CASSLGGEDEQYF.

CDR3 region: CSARGDEAGPYNEQFF. The genes are TRBV20-1 and TRBJ2-1; TCRdb gives TRBD2 as the D gene, but with no DNA this cannot be confirmed. The germline V gene has CDR1 DFQATT and CDR2 SNEGSKA (reference sequence). CDR3 length: 16 amino acids.

The rearrangement uses TRBV13 and TRBJ2-7; the TCRdb D gene call, TRBD1, has no DNA to confirm it. CDR3 length: 15 residues. Germline V gene data show CDR1 as PRHDT and CDR2 as FYEKMQ (reference sequence). CDR3 amino acids: CASSASGTGGLEQYF.

The chain employs TRBV20-1 and TRBJ1-6. Germline V gene sequence: CDR1 DFQATT, CDR2 SNEGSKA (reference sequence). The CDR3 spans 15 residues. The CDR3 is CSASSESRNNSPLHF.

The V gene is TRBV27, the J gene TRBJ1-2; the D call of TRBD1 rests on TCRdb alone, since no DNA is present to check it. The CDR3 consists of 14 residues. Germline V gene sequence: CDR1 MNHEY, CDR2 SMNVEV (reference sequence). CDR3: CASTPGTGDYGYTF.